Listed here is a single T cell receptor beta chain. The CDR3 consists of 14 residues. V shed 5 bases and J shed 2 bases, with 13 bases lying between them. CDR1 GTSNPN and CDR2 SVGIG come from the germline V gene (reference sequence). These data belong to a study of CD8 T cells in Susac syndrome. Random hexamers primed reverse transcription of roughly 0.5 to 1 ug RNA. From the immunoSEQ multiplex PCR reads, TCRdb called clonotypes with MiXCR, one entry per CDR3 protein. The sample has about 150,000 distinct CDR3 sequences, around 96% seen once. The chain joins TRBV30 to TRBJ1-5, with D possibly TRBD1 on 6 matching bases. The clonotype originates from a human donor with multiple sclerosis. The material sequenced was CD4+ T cells from PBMCs. The CDR3 DNA is TGTGCCTGGGACAAACAGGGCGGCAATCAGCCCCAGCATTTT. Its translation: CAWDKQGGNQPQHF.